This entry lists 31 T cell receptor beta chains sequenced from one sample in a study of blood T cell repertoires in COVID-19. TCRdb keeps only in-frame clones here, not all; method: immunoSEQ multiplex PCR. The table has about 59,000 clones, around four fifths seen once; the top ten hold 4.5% to 7%. What was sequenced was peripheral blood. These receptors originate from a woman aged 65 to 85 with acute or convalescent COVID-19.

The chain uses TRBV6-5 and TRBJ2-3; 7 nucleotides align to TRBD2. Germline CDR1 is MNHEY and CDR2 is SVGAGI. Germline trimming cut 2 bases from V and 11 bases from J; bases unmatched to any gene: 1. The CDR3 consists of 11 residues. This chain's CDR3 is CASSYAGEQYF. In nucleotides, the CDR3 is TGTGCCAGCAGTTACGCGGGGGAGCAGTATTTT.

The chain carries TRBV7-8 and TRBJ1-2, with TRBD1 as a possible D gene (6 bases). Trimming pared 6 bases from V and 0 bases from J, leaving 14 bases between. Germline assignment: CDR1 SGHVS and CDR2 FQNEAQ. This CDR3 contains 15 residues. CDR3 loop: CASSLTTGSNYGYTF. CDR3 in DNA: TGTGCCAGCAGTCTGACCACAGGGTCTAACTATGGCTACACCTTC.

This chain links TRBV6-2 or TRBV6-3 with TRBJ2-7; TRBD1 matches 9 bases. V was pared by 0 bases and J by 4 bases, with 1 base of the junction left unmatched. The length of the CDR3 is 14 residues. Germline V gene lookup returns CDR1 MNHEY and CDR2 SVGEGT. The CDR3 loop reads CASSYSGTGYEQYF. The CDR3 DNA follows: TGTGCCAGCAGTTACTCCGGGACAGGGTACGAGCAGTACTTC.

This clone showed up just a few times. The J gene is TRBJ2-1, the V gene TRBV2, with D possibly matching TRBD1 (5 bases). V was trimmed by 6 bases and J by 0 bases, leaving 12 bases between them. Germline loops: CDR1 SNHLY, CDR2 FYNNEI. This CDR3 contains 15 residues. Here the CDR3 reads CASRSDMSSYNEQFF. CDR3 nucleotide sequence: TGTGCCAGCAGGTCGGACATGAGCTCCTACAATGAGCAGTTCTTC.

The table lists this clone with a few counts. The chain links TRBV23-1 to TRBJ1-2; D is unresolved. TRBV23-1 belongs to the ORF category, with a function that is uncertain. V lost 2 bases to trimming and J lost 0 bases, with 16 bases between them. This CDR3 comprises 17 residues. CDR3 nucleotide sequence: TGCGCCAGCAGTCAAGTCCTTACTCACGACACTAACTATGGCTACACCTTC. Encoded protein: CASSQVLTHDTNYGYTF.

This chain joins TRBV19 and TRBJ2-7, with TRBD1 as a possible D gene (6 bases). With 3 bases removed from V and 6 bases from J, the gap between germline ends came to 12 bases. Germline V gene lookup returns CDR1 LNHDA and CDR2 SQIVND (reference sequence). The CDR3 totals 13 residues. CDR3 sequence (DNA): TGTGCCAGTAGTATCTCAGGGGTGTTCGAGCAGTACTTC. Protein: CASSISGVFEQYF.

The J gene is TRBJ1-1, the V gene TRBV5-1, with D tentatively TRBD1 (6 bases). V was pared by 4 bases and J by 1 base, with 8 bases between. The CDR3 runs 13 residues. Germline-derived CDR1 and CDR2 are SGHRS and YFSETQ. The CDR3, as DNA: TGCGCCAGCAGCCCACAGGGGAACACTGAAGCTTTCTTT. This codes for CASSPQGNTEAFF.

V is TRBV9 and J is TRBJ2-5; 7 bases map to TRBD2. Germline V gene sequence: CDR1 SGDLS, CDR2 YYNGEE. With V trimmed by 0 bases and J by 5 bases, 4 bases remained unmatched. The CDR3 contains 14 residues. The CDR3 sequence is CASSVGGGLETQYF. CDR3 sequence (DNA): TGTGCCAGCAGCGTAGGGGGGGGTCTGGAGACCCAGTACTTC.

The CDR3 DNA sequence: TGTGCCAGCAGCGGAACAGATTCCTACGAGCAGTACTTC. It is translated as CASSGTDSYEQYF. This chain connects TRBV6-5 to TRBJ2-7; D is unresolved. Germline V lookup: CDR1 MNHEY, CDR2 SVGAGI. Between the trimmed V and J ends, which lost 6 bases and 1 base, there was a span of 10 bases. This CDR3 is 13 amino acids long.

This clone showed up just a few times. The genes are TRBV5-4 and TRBJ1-2; D possibly corresponds to TRBD1 (5 bases). V lost 0 bases to trimming and J lost 0 bases, with 12 bases between them. The CDR3 has 16 residues. The germline V gene encodes CDR1 SGHNT and CDR2 YYREEE (reference sequence). The CDR3 DNA follows: TGTGCCAGCAGCTTGGCCTGGGGCGGGGCTAACTATGGCTACACCTTC. Its translation: CASSLAWGGANYGYTF.

The chain combines TRBV7-8 with TRBJ2-7, with 8 bases lining up with TRBD1. This CDR3 comprises 15 residues. After removal of 6 bases from V and 0 bases from J, the junction contained 7 bases not matched to a gene. The germline CDR1 and CDR2 sequences are SGHVS and FQNEAQ. The chain's CDR3 is CASRDRGWSSYEQYF. The CDR3 region has the DNA TGTGCCAGCAGAGACAGGGGATGGAGCTCCTACGAGCAGTACTTC.

This chain joins TRBV4-3 and TRBJ2-7, with TRBD1 identical over 10 bases. CDR1 is LGHNA, CDR2 YSLEER, per germline. This CDR3 has 15 amino acids. The ends lost 3 bases at V and 3 bases at J; junction bases unmatched: 5. For the CDR3, the DNA is TGCGCCAGCAGCCAGCTCGGGACAGGGGACTACGAGCAGTACTTC. Its translation: CASSQLGTGDYEQYF.

The gene calls are TRBV29-1 and TRBJ2-5, with TRBD2 as a possible D gene (5 bases). The V gene's germline CDR1 is SQVTM and CDR2 ANQGSEA. This CDR3 is built from 11 residues. Trimming took off 7 bases at V and 5 bases at J, with 11 bases between the two ends. CDR3 sequence (DNA): TGCAGCGCCTCGCCGGGGGAGACCCAGTACTTC. Translating gives CSASPGETQYF. The full variable domain, in which reference TRBV29-1 and TRBJ2-5 provide the parts outside the CDR3, is SAVISQKPSRDICQRGTSLTIQCQVDSQVTMMFWYRQQPGQSLTLIATANQGSEATYESGFVIDKFPISRPNLTFSTLTVSNMSPEDSSIYLCSASPGETQYFGPGTRLLVL.

V and J are TRBV6-4 and TRBJ1-5; 8 nucleotides align to TRBD1. Germline V CDR1 and CDR2: MRHNA, SNTAGT. This CDR3 spans 15 amino acids. J was trimmed by 3 bases and V by 7 bases; bases with no gene match: 8. The CDR3 DNA reads TGTGCCAGCACTAGGACAGGGATACTCAATCAGCCCCAGCATTTT. It is translated as CASTRTGILNQPQHF.

The chain recombines TRBV4-2 with TRBJ2-2; 13 bases map to TRBD2. The CDR3 is 20 residues long. V shed 3 bases, J shed 3 bases, and the junction held 13 bases outside the gene matches. Germline CDR1 and CDR2: LGHNA and YNFKEQ. CDR3 DNA sequence: TGTGCCAGCAGCCAGGAGGGACTAGCGGGATTCGATTGGGACACCGGGGAGCTGTTTTTT. This translates into CASSQEGLAGFDWDTGELFF.

This chain uses TRBV6-1 with TRBJ2-5; 9 bases fit TRBD1. V lost 3 bases and J lost 7; bases outside the gene matches: 9. CDR1 is MNHNS and CDR2 is SASEGT in the germline V gene. There are 15 residues in the CDR3. This CDR3 reads CASSDPGQGPRTQYF. In DNA, the CDR3 is TGTGCCAGCAGTGATCCGGGACAGGGACCTCGGACCCAGTACTTC.

The V gene is TRBV10-1, the J gene TRBJ2-3, with TRBD2 as a possible D gene (6 bases). Deletions cut 2 bases from V and 5 bases from J, with 11 bases between. Germline V gene lookup returns CDR1 WNHNN and CDR2 SYGVQD (reference sequence). The CDR3 has 14 residues. CDR3 sequence reads: CASSERLVRDTQYF. DNA for the CDR3: TGCGCCAGCAGTGAGCGACTAGTTAGAGATACGCAGTATTTT.

This sequence joins TRBV2 and TRBJ1-5; the match to TRBD1 covers 7 bases. Germline lookup yields CDR1 SNHLY and CDR2 FYNNEI. Germline trimming cut 7 bases from V and 6 bases from J; bases unmatched to any gene: 6. The CDR3 is 13 residues long. The CDR3 is CASTRGPSQPQHF. The DNA of the CDR3 is TGTGCCAGCACGAGGGGGCCTAGTCAGCCCCAGCATTTT.

A few counts support this clone. This sequence joins TRBV30 and TRBJ1-5; D gene uncertain. The CDR3 totals 15 residues. The germline gives CDR1 GTSNPN, CDR2 SVGIG (reference sequence). Deletions cut 0 bases from V and 4 bases from J, with 13 bases between. CDR3 DNA sequence: TGTGCCTGGAGTGTTCGAGCTCGGGGTAATCAGCCCCAGCATTTT. Its translation is CAWSVRARGNQPQHF.

J is TRBJ2-7 and V is TRBV29-1; D may be TRBD1 (6 bases). The CDR3 is made up of 13 amino acids. V was clipped by 4 bases and J by 5 bases, with 15 bases between them. Germline loops: CDR1 SQVTM, CDR2 ANQGSEA. The CDR3 nucleotides are TGCAGCGTTGTGGTCCAGGGGCCACACGAGCAGTACTTC. As protein: CSVVVQGPHEQYF.

V and J are TRBV6-5 and TRBJ1-1, with 7 positions matching TRBD1. The CDR3 is made up of 12 amino acids. Germline-derived CDR1 and CDR2 are MNHEY and SVGAGI. J gave up 8 bases and V 6 bases, and 6 bases lay outside the gene matches. Here the CDR3 reads CASSYRDSEAFF. Here the CDR3 DNA reads TGTGCCAGCAGCTATAGGGACAGCGAAGCTTTCTTT.

The rearrangement joins TRBV6-5 to TRBJ2-5, with a possible D match to TRBD1 (6 bases). This CDR3 has 14 amino acids. V lost 2 bases and J 7 bases, leaving 14 bases between the germline ends. The germline gives CDR1 MNHEY, CDR2 SVGAGI. This CDR3 reads CASSYLQGRGTQYF. As DNA, the CDR3 is TGTGCCAGCAGTTACCTACAGGGCCGGGGGACCCAGTACTTC.

This rearrangement joins TRBV10-3 to TRBJ2-3, with 7 bases aligning to TRBD1. This CDR3 comprises 17 residues. Looked up from germline, CDR1 is ENHRY and CDR2 is SYGVKD. Germline trimming cut 6 bases from V and 0 bases from J; bases unmatched to any gene: 12. In DNA, the CDR3 is TGTGCCATCAGCGCTAGGACAGGTCAAACTAGCACAGATACGCAGTATTTT. This gives the protein CAISARTGQTSTDTQYF.

CDR3 sequence (DNA): TGTGCCAGCAGCTTAGGTCCGGGAAACACTGAAGCTTTCTTT. It translates to CASSLGPGNTEAFF. The rearrangement uses TRBV7-2 and TRBJ1-1, with unresolved D. The CDR3 contains 14 residues. CDR1 is SGHTA, CDR2 FQGNSA, per germline. V lost 1 base to trimming and J lost 2 bases, with 8 bases between them.

The chain links TRBV7-8 to TRBJ2-5, with 7 nucleotides matching TRBD1. The CDR3 extends over 15 amino acids. CDR1 is SGHVS and CDR2 is FQNEAQ in the germline V gene. After removal of 3 bases from V and 7 bases from J, the junction contained 11 bases not matched to a gene. The CDR3 nucleotides read TGTGCCAGCAGCTTGGACAGTCTCCCAGGGGGGACCCAGTACTTC. Translated, it gives CASSLDSLPGGTQYF.

This clone was seen a few times. V is TRBV29-1 and J is TRBJ1-1; 9 positions match TRBD1. Germline trimming cut 6 bases from V and 1 base from J; bases unmatched to any gene: 3. There are 13 residues in the CDR3. Looked up from germline, CDR1 is SQVTM and CDR2 is ANQGSEA. The CDR3, as DNA: TGCAGCGTGGGACAGGGTTCGAACACTGAAGCTTTCTTT. It codes for CSVGQGSNTEAFF.

The chain couples TRBV6-5 to TRBJ2-7; TRBD2 matches 16 bases. Germline assignment: CDR1 MNHEY and CDR2 SVGAGI. CDR3 length: 15 amino acids. Trimming removed 2 bases from V and 6 bases from J; junction bases left unmatched: 1. CDR3 loop: CASSYGTSGGAEQYF. The DNA for the CDR3 is TGTGCCAGCAGTTACGGGACTAGCGGGGGGGCCGAGCAGTACTTC.

This chain uses TRBV11-3 with TRBJ2-7, with D maybe TRBD1 (6 bases). V shed 7 bases and J shed 0 bases, with 13 bases lying between them. Germline V gives CDR1 SGHNT, CDR2 YENEEA. This CDR3 comprises 14 residues. The CDR3 is CASTRTGSSYEQYF. CDR3 bases: TGTGCCAGCACCAGAACAGGGAGCTCCTACGAGCAGTACTTC. Together with reference TRBV11-3 and TRBJ2-7, the CDR3 gives the full variable domain: EAGVVQSPRYKIIEKKQPVAFWCNPISGHNTLYWYLQNLGQGPELLIRYENEEAVDDSQLPKDRFSAERLKGVDSTLKIQPAELGDSAVYLCASTRTGSSYEQYFGPGTRLTVT.

The chain has TRBV10-3 and TRBJ2-7; maybe TRBD2 (5 bases). V was shortened by 9 bases and J by 4 bases, with 10 bases between the two germline ends. CDR1 and CDR2 (germline): ENHRY, SYGVKD. The CDR3 covers 11 residues. This CDR3 is CAIPDLYEQYF. The DNA of the CDR3 is TGTGCCATTCCGGACTTATACGAGCAGTACTTC.

This clone has more than one count but fewer than ten. The chain joins TRBV15 to TRBJ1-4, with TRBD1 as a possible D gene (5 bases). Germline V gives CDR1 LNHNV, CDR2 YYDKDF (reference sequence). The CDR3 is 12 residues long. V lost 3 bases, J lost 10 bases, and 9 bases lay in between. CDR3 sequence: CATSRHTGKLFF. DNA of the CDR3: TGTGCCACCAGCAGGCATACAGGAAAACTGTTTTTT.

The chain is built from TRBV5-1 and TRBJ2-3, with D maybe TRBD1 (5 bases). This CDR3 is 14 amino acids long. Trimming shortened V by 2 bases and J by 2 bases, and 9 bases separated the two germline ends. CDR1 SGHRS and CDR2 YFSETQ come from the germline V gene. CDR3: CASSLGRDTDTQYF. The CDR3 region has the DNA TGCGCCAGCAGCTTAGGCAGGGACACAGATACGCAGTATTTT.